Listed below are T cell receptor beta chains from one sample, sequenced in a study of T cell responses to AZD1222 COVID-19 vaccine. Assay used: immunoSEQ multiplex PCR; TCRdb lists only in-frame clones, some missing. Among around 70,000 clones listed, more than 70% were seen once. The sample consisted of peripheral blood, taken on day 0 of AZD1222 vaccination. The source is an adult in good health. Both conserved end residues are trimmed from each CDR3. Clone sizes are given selectively: once, few, many, or a class where the clone is expanded.

cdr3_length	clone_size	v_call	j_call	cdr3_aa
13	few	TRBV6-1	TRBJ1-3	ASSEYEGAGNTIY
13	-	TRBV27	TRBJ2-7	ASSLGGSGSYEQY
14	-	TRBV7-2	TRBJ2-7	ASSPRTSGTHYEQY
14	-	TRBV6-5	TRBJ2-7	ASSYKGTSRSYEQY
11	-	TRBV6-5	TRBJ2-4	ASRGLATNIQY
12	once	TRBV19	TRBJ1-1	ASSIDPRNTEAF
12	-	TRBV3-1/TRBV3-2	TRBJ1-5	ASSLGFENQPQH
12	-	TRBV18	TRBJ1-4	ASSPPQGPEKLF
14	-	TRBV4-2	TRBJ2-5	ASSPGTSGRGETQY
12	-	TRBV24-1	TRBJ1-4	ATSDPGPSAKLF
11	-	TRBV5-4	TRBJ1-1	ASSLGLNTEAF
12	-	TRBV10-3	TRBJ2-2	AISGSGNTGELF
11	-	TRBV12-3/TRBV12-4	TRBJ1-5	ASSFGRGQPQH
11	-	TRBV5-1	TRBJ1-1	ASSSTGGTEAF
12	few	TRBV20-1	TRBJ1-6	SASTGTGGSPLH
10	-	TRBV6-5	TRBJ1-3	ASTRRGHTIY
12	-	TRBV12-5	TRBJ2-7	ASGSDRGRYEQY
15	few	TRBV18	TRBJ2-1	ASSPPGSGAGVNEQF
15	-	TRBV18	TRBJ2-5	ASSPSGGAASQETQY
14	-	TRBV6-4	TRBJ2-6	ASSDSGGSGANVLT
11	-	TRBV12-3/TRBV12-4	TRBJ1-6	ASSRGGNSPLH
13	-	TRBV6-5	TRBJ1-2	ASRRGTGGLYGYT
11	-	TRBV19	TRBJ2-7	ASSLVELRGLH
14	-	TRBV7-2	TRBJ1-4	ASSQQGRLREEKLF
13	-	TRBV15	TRBJ2-7	ATSRLLGGSYEQY
19	-	TRBV18	TRBJ2-7	ASSLQGAQGLAGDLPYEQY
11	-	TRBV6-5	TRBJ1-2	ASKSDSHWGYT
12	-	TRBV6-5	TRBJ1-2	ASSRVGANYGYT
11	-	TRBV29-1	TRBJ2-7	SVEEGTSYEQY
14	-	TRBV4-1	TRBJ2-7	ASSQDTSTEGYEQY
12	-	TRBV7-2	TRBJ1-2	ASSSDGANYGYT